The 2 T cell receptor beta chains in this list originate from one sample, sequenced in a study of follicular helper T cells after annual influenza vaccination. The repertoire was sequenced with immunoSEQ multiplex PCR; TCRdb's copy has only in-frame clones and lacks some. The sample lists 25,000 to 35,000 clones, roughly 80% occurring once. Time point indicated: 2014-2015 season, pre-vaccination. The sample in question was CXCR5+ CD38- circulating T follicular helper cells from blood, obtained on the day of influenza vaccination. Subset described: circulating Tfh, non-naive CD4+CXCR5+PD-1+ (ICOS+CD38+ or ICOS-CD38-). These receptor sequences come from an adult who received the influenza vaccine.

The CDR3 region has the DNA TGTGCCAGCAGCCCCCTCACGGCGGGGGATGGGACCCAGTACTTC. This encodes CASSPLTAGDGTQYF. V gene TRBV7-8 combines with J gene TRBJ2-5; 7 bases map to TRBD2. The CDR3 sequence is 15 residues long. J was trimmed by 7 bases and V by 5 bases; bases with no gene match: 13. Germline-derived CDR1 and CDR2 are SGHVS and FQNEAQ.

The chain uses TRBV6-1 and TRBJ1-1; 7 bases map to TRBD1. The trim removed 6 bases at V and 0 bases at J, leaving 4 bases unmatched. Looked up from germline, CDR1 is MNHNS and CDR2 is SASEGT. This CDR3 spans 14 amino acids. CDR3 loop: CASREQGMNTEAFF. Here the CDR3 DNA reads TGTGCCAGCAGGGAACAGGGGATGAACACTGAAGCTTTCTTT.